This T cell receptor beta chain emerged from a study of T cell changes during pregnancy in multiple sclerosis. Produced via immunoSEQ multiplex PCR; TCRdb's table is partial and in-frame only. The sample holds 35,000 to 50,000 clones, 80% to 95% seen once. The CDR3 covers 12 residues. Per germline, CDR1 MNHNY and CDR2 SVGAGI (reference sequence). Trimming pared 8 bases from V and 8 bases from J, leaving 13 bases between. The sample here was CD4+ T cells from peripheral blood mononuclear cells, taken in the first trimester of pregnancy. This receptor was taken from a female donor with multiple sclerosis, enrolled in a pregnancy study. The chain is built from TRBV6-6 and TRBJ2-1; D remains unclear. The CDR3: CASSLSGYEQFF. The CDR3 region has the DNA TGTGCCAGCTCCCTCTCCGGGTATGAGCAGTTCTTC.